This entry is about one TCR beta chain. The data stem from a study of CD8+CD57+ T cells in acquired aplastic anemia. CDR1 PRHDT and CDR2 FYEKMQ come from the germline V gene (reference sequence). The CDR3 consists of 12 residues. Trimming stripped 7 bases from V and 3 bases from J, with 9 bases between. Profiling that covered TCR beta VDJ and CDR3 relied on genomic DNA as its template. Using its own MiXCR run on the reads, TCRdb lists one record per CDR3 protein. The sample has about 190,000 distinct CDR3 sequences; 50% to 55% are singletons. What was sequenced was sorted CD4+, CD8+, or CD8+CD57+ T cells (not recorded which) from PBMCs. This chain connects TRBV13 to TRBJ1-2; possibly TRBD1 for D (5 bases). This TCR derives from a human donor in good health, serving as a control. CDR3 bases: TGTGCCAGCATCCTGGGGGACTATGGCTACACCTTC. This gives the protein CASILGDYGYTF.